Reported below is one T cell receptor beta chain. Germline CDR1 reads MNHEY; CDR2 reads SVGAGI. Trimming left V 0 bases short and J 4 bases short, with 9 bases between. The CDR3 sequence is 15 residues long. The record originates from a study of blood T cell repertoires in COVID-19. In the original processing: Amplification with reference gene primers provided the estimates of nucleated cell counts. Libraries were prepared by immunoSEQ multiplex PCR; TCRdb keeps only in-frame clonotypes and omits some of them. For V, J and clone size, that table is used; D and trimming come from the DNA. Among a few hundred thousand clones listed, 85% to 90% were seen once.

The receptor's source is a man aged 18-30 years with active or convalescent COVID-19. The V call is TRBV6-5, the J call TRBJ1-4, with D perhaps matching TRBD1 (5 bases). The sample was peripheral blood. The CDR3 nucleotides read TGTGCCAGCAGTTACTCGGGGCCAAGTAATGAAAAACTGTTTTTT. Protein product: CASSYSGPSNEKLFF.